Following are 4 T cell receptor beta chains from one sample sequenced in a study of neurological immune-mediated disorders. MiXCR, applied by TCRdb to the 5' RACE reads, yields one record per CDR3 protein. The sample lists under 80,000 distinct CDR3 sequences, about 9.5% occurring once. Material: PBMCs. These receptors were taken from a man aged 50-60 years in good health.

Many counts were recorded for this clonotype. This chain links TRBV7-2 with TRBJ2-5; 10 bases are a match to TRBD1. The V and J ends lost 5 bases and 5 bases, in that order; junction bases with no gene match: 5. CDR3 size: 14 residues. The germline V gene encodes CDR1 SGHTA and CDR2 FQGNSA. DNA of the CDR3: TGTGCCAGCAGCACGGACAGGGGGTCGGAGACCCAGTACTTC. This sequence encodes CASSTDRGSETQYF.

This clonotype was recorded many times. J is TRBJ1-6 and V is TRBV7-8, with 7 bases lining up with TRBD1. The length of the CDR3 is 18 residues. With 3 bases clipped from V and 5 bases from J, the junction kept 13 bases outside the gene matches. Germline V gene data show CDR1 as SGHVS and CDR2 as FQNEAQ. The CDR3 sequence: CASSLNSRDSTNNSPLHF. In nucleotides, the CDR3 is TGTGCCAGCAGCTTGAACTCCCGGGACAGTACAAATAATTCACCCCTCCACTTT.

In its sample, this clonotype was seen many times. The chain joins TRBV7-2 to TRBJ2-6, with D tentatively TRBD1 (6 bases). The CDR3 contains 18 residues. Germline CDR1 reads SGHTA; CDR2 reads FQGNSA. Trimming removed 0 bases from V and 0 bases from J, with 12 bases in between. CDR3 loop: CASSLAGGRGSGANVLTF. The CDR3 DNA sequence: TGTGCCAGCAGCTTAGCCGGTGGCAGGGGCTCTGGGGCCAACGTCCTGACTTTC.

Ten or more counts support this clonotype. The V gene is TRBV7-2, the J gene TRBJ1-3, with D possibly matching TRBD1 (6 bases). V was clipped by 5 bases and J by 4 bases, with 12 bases between them. This CDR3 contains 14 residues. Germline lookup yields CDR1 SGHTA and CDR2 FQGNSA. The CDR3 sequence: CASSKDSVGNTIYF. CDR3 in DNA: TGTGCCAGCAGCAAGGACAGTGTGGGAAACACCATATATTTT.